A single TCR beta chain is shown here with its context. Sequenced by immunoSEQ multiplex PCR; TCRdb stores in-frame clones only, minus some. The sample consists of 120,000 to 150,000 clones, 70% to 90% of them appearing once. The sample is drawn from a study of blood T cell repertoires in COVID-19. Per germline, CDR1 SGHTA and CDR2 FQGNSA. The CDR3 has 18 amino acids. V lost 5 bases and J 4 bases, leaving 24 bases between the germline ends. The receptor's source is a human donor with acute or convalescent COVID-19. The donor label of this sample is uncertain. This chain connects TRBV7-2 to TRBJ2-1; a possible D gene is TRBD2 (6 bases). Sample: peripheral blood. The CDR3 DNA is TGTGCCAGCAGCCAAGGGCTCTTTGATGCAGGGAGGTACAATGAGCAGTTCTTC. This encodes CASSQGLFDAGRYNEQFF.